A single sample is the source of the 32 T cell receptor beta chains below, sequenced in a study of regulatory T cells in long-lasting Graves disease. The time point: newly diagnosed GD, antithyroid drugs for less than 3 months. Generation of the TCR library employed RNA extracted from PBMCs. The TCR beta library used iRepertoire HTBI primers with Arm-PCR amplification of CDR3. Via MiXCR, TCRdb re-called the multiplex PCR reads, giving one row per CDR3 protein. Of roughly 440,000 distinct CDR3 sequences in the sample, about 15% were seen once. Separately, the same data were catalogued under a study of T cells in Graves' hyperthyroidism and ophthalmopathy.

Sample: peripheral blood mononuclear cells (PBMCs), taken at new diagnosis, from a patient treated with antithyroid drugs. The receptor set was obtained from a young woman with Graves disease.

This clonotype was seen repeatedly, ten times or more. V gene TRBV7-2 combines with J gene TRBJ1-4; 8 positions agree with TRBD1. In germline, CDR1 is SGHTA, CDR2 FQGNSA. CDR3 length: 14 residues. J gave up 6 bases and V 3 bases, and 3 bases lay outside the gene matches. The chain's CDR3 is CASSLTGEDEKLFF. Written as DNA, the CDR3 is TGTGCCAGCAGCTTGACAGGGGAAGATGAAAAACTGTTTTTT.

The chain couples TRBV6-1 to TRBJ2-5; D ambiguous. Trimming pared 7 bases from V and 0 bases from J, leaving 6 bases between. The CDR3 is 12 residues long. Germline V CDR1 and CDR2: MNHNS, SASEGT. CDR3 region: CASNPYQETQYF. The CDR3 DNA follows: TGTGCCAGCAACCCGTACCAAGAGACCCAGTACTTC.

This clonotype was recorded at least ten times. The V gene is TRBV27, the J gene TRBJ2-3, with 7 bases lining up with TRBD2. Germline lookup yields CDR1 MNHEY and CDR2 SMNVEV (reference sequence). V shed 3 bases and J 2 bases; nucleotides not matched to a gene: 2. This CDR3 is 14 amino acids long. The CDR3 region is CASSLRESTDTQYF. The CDR3 DNA reads as TGTGCCAGCAGTTTGCGGGAGTCCACAGATACGCAGTATTTT.

In this sample, this clonotype turned up many times. The chain combines TRBV27 with TRBJ2-5; D not certain. Germline V CDR1 and CDR2: MNHEY, SMNVEV (reference sequence). The CDR3 is made up of 12 amino acids. V lost 0 bases and J 6 bases, leaving 5 bases between the germline ends. CDR3 protein: CASSLSGQTQYF. The CDR3 DNA sequence: TGTGCCAGCAGTTTATCGGGTCAGACCCAGTACTTC.

Only a few counts were recorded for this clonotype. This chain links TRBV28 with TRBJ1-6; possible D gene TRBD1, 6 bases. Germline CDR1 is MDHEN and CDR2 is SYDVKM. The CDR3 sequence is 16 residues long. Trimming stripped 2 bases from V and 6 bases from J, with 14 bases between. The CDR3 coding sequence is TGTGCCAGCAGTTTAGGGGGGGCGCGAGGTAATTCACCCCTCCACTTT. It translates to CASSLGGARGNSPLHF.

At least ten counts were recorded for this clonotype. The chain carries TRBV5-5 and TRBJ2-7, with D perhaps being TRBD1 or TRBD2 (5 bases each). The CDR3 has 14 residues. CDR1 and CDR2 (germline): SGHKS, YYEKEE (reference sequence). V lost 0 bases to trimming and J lost 4 bases, with 11 bases between them. The CDR3 sequence: CASSLDLEGYEQYF. CDR3 sequence (DNA): TGTGCCAGCAGCTTGGATCTAGAGGGGTACGAGCAGTACTTC.

The chain couples TRBV18 to TRBJ2-2; D may be TRBD1 (5 bases). There are 14 residues in the CDR3. V lost 5 bases and J lost 2, with 9 bases in between. Germline values: CDR1 KGHSH, CDR2 LQKENI. The CDR3 region is CASSKDRNTGELFF. The DNA of the CDR3 is TGTGCCAGCTCAAAAGACAGAAACACCGGGGAGCTGTTTTTT. Based on the CDR3 plus reference TRBV18 and TRBJ2-2, the full variable domain is NAGVMQNPRHLVRRRGQEARLRCSPMKGHSHVYWYRQLPEEGLKFMVYLQKENIIDESGMPKERFSAEFPKEGPSILRIQQVVRGDSAAYFCASSKDRNTGELFFGEGSRLTVL.

This clonotype was seen ten or more times. The chain joins TRBV12-3 or TRBV12-4 to TRBJ2-7; 9 bases match TRBD2. V was clipped by 7 bases and J by 2 bases; unmatched bases: 9. The CDR3 covers 15 residues. The CDR3 sequence is CASTLRAGGPYEQYF. CDR3 DNA sequence: TGTGCCAGCACCTTAAGGGCGGGAGGGCCCTACGAGCAGTACTTC.

The V gene is TRBV11-2, the J gene TRBJ2-3, with TRBD2 identical over 8 bases. V trimming: 5 bases; J trimming: 6 bases; junction bases outside the gene matches: 13. The CDR3 length is 16 residues. Germline CDR1 reads SGHAT; CDR2 reads FQNNGV. The CDR3 coding sequence is TGTGCCAGCAGCATAGGCCCTGGGACTAGTGCGGATACGCAGTATTTT. This translates into CASSIGPGTSADTQYF.

This clonotype came up a few times. The rearrangement links TRBV5-1 to TRBJ2-2; TRBD2 agrees at 11 bases. Losses at the gene ends were 0 bases for V and 1 base for J; bases not matched to a gene: 5. CDR3 length: 18 residues. From germline, CDR1 is SGHRS and CDR2 YFSETQ. CDR3 amino acids: CASSLAGTSGGNTGELFF. Here the CDR3 DNA reads TGCGCCAGCAGCTTGGCCGGGACTAGCGGAGGGAACACCGGGGAGCTGTTTTTT.

This clonotype was picked up many times. The chain uses TRBV28 and TRBJ2-7; D call uncertain. V was trimmed by 3 bases and J by 7 bases, leaving 13 bases between them. CDR1 and CDR2 (germline): MDHEN, SYDVKM. The CDR3 loop spans 13 amino acids. The chain's CDR3 is CASSFTPLREQYF. In nucleotides, the CDR3 is TGTGCCAGCAGTTTTACCCCCCTAAGGGAGCAGTACTTC.

At least ten counts were recorded for this clonotype. The genes are TRBV7-8 and TRBJ2-7, with D unclear. V was cut by 1 base and J by 6 bases, with 10 bases left in between. This CDR3 has 13 amino acids. Germline CDR1 reads SGHVS; CDR2 reads FQNEAQ. Here the CDR3 reads CASSLDVGGEQYF. CDR3 sequence (DNA): TGTGCCAGCAGCTTAGATGTGGGTGGCGAGCAGTACTTC.

This clonotype was recorded a few times. CDR3 nucleotides: TGTGCCACCAGCAGAGAAGAGCCGAGCGGGGAGCTGTTTTTT. Translating it yields CATSREEPSGELFF. The chain carries TRBV15 and TRBJ2-2; D gene ambiguous. CDR3 length equals 14 residues. From germline, CDR1 is LNHNV and CDR2 YYDKDF (reference sequence). The V gene lost 0 bases and the J gene lost 7 bases, with 9 bases spanning the gap.

The chain is built from TRBV27 and TRBJ2-3, with D maybe TRBD1 (6 bases). V was cut by 6 bases and J by 0 bases, with 13 bases left in between. The CDR3 totals 15 residues. CDR1 and CDR2 from the germline V gene are MNHEY and SMNVEV (reference sequence). The CDR3 sequence: CASSSRQASTDTQYF. CDR3 DNA sequence: TGTGCCAGCAGCTCTAGACAGGCTAGCACAGATACGCAGTATTTT.

This chain links TRBV7-6 with TRBJ2-7, with 8 bases matching TRBD1. This CDR3 has 14 amino acids. Trimming removed 5 bases from V and 5 bases from J; junction bases left unmatched: 8. Germline V lookup: CDR1 SGHVS, CDR2 FNYEAQ. CDR3 nucleotide sequence: TGTGCCAGCAGCCGAAACACAGGGGGTAACGAGCAGTACTTC. The encoded protein is CASSRNTGGNEQYF.

This clonotype came up many times. CDR3 region: CASSESAEVQPQHF. DNA for the CDR3: TGTGCCAGCAGTGAATCGGCCGAAGTACAGCCCCAGCATTTT. The chain combines TRBV2 with TRBJ1-5; no clear D. The CDR3 has 14 residues. Trimming shortened V by 2 bases and J by 7 bases, and 12 bases separated the two germline ends. CDR1 SNHLY and CDR2 FYNNEI come from the germline V gene. Full variable domain (missing parts from reference TRBV2 and TRBJ1-5): EPEVTQTPSHQVTQMGQEVILRCVPISNHLYFYWYRQILGQKVEFLVSFYNNEISEKSEIFDDQFSVERPDGSNFTLKIRSTKLEDSAMYFCASSESAEVQPQHFGDGTRLSIL.

This clonotype showed up just a few times. V and J are TRBV15 and TRBJ2-7, with 7 positions matching TRBD2. Germline trimming cut 5 bases from V and 4 bases from J; bases unmatched to any gene: 5. Germline CDR1 reads LNHNV; CDR2 reads YYDKDF (reference sequence). The CDR3 sequence is 13 residues long. CDR3: CATSPRTSYEQYF. Written as DNA, the CDR3 is TGTGCCACCAGCCCCCGGACTAGTTACGAGCAGTACTTC.

This clonotype was found many times. The chain combines TRBV2 with TRBJ2-5, with 7 bases fitting TRBD1. V dropped 0 bases and J dropped 6; count of bases not matched to a gene: 7. The CDR3 has 15 amino acids. Germline CDR1 and CDR2: SNHLY and FYNNEI. This CDR3 reads CASSEAGQERQTQYF. In DNA, the CDR3 is TGTGCCAGCAGTGAAGCTGGACAGGAGAGACAGACCCAGTACTTC.

There are many counts of this clonotype. The rearrangement uses TRBV6-1 and TRBJ2-1; 12 bases are a match to TRBD2. Looked up from germline, CDR1 is MNHNS and CDR2 is SASEGT. CDR3 length: 15 amino acids. V was pared by 4 bases and J by 2 bases, with 0 bases of the junction left unmatched. The CDR3 DNA reads as TGTGCCAGCAGTGGACTAGCGGGAGCCTACAATGAGCAGTTCTTC. Its translation: CASSGLAGAYNEQFF.

There are many counts of this clonotype. This rearrangement joins TRBV7-9 to TRBJ2-7; TRBD2 matches 14 bases. The CDR3 runs to 20 residues. The ends lost 4 bases at V and 0 bases at J; junction bases unmatched: 14. Germline CDR1 is SEHNR and CDR2 is FQNEAQ (reference sequence). CDR3 protein: CASSSLGGTSGSKPSYEQYF. Here the CDR3 DNA reads TGTGCCAGCAGCTCCTTAGGCGGGACTAGCGGGAGTAAGCCCTCCTACGAGCAGTACTTC.

This clonotype occurred many times. The rearrangement links TRBV3-1 to TRBJ1-2; 9 bases are shared with TRBD1. With V trimmed by 3 bases and J by 7 bases, 9 bases remained unmatched. This CDR3 is 15 amino acids long. Germline CDR1 and CDR2: LGHDT and YNNKEL (reference sequence). CDR3 DNA sequence: TGTGCCAGCAGCCACACCGGGACAGGGAGAGGTGGCTACACCTTC. It translates to CASSHTGTGRGGYTF.

V usage is TRBV7-2 and J usage is TRBJ1-3; D is ambiguous. The CDR3 loop spans 12 amino acids. V was clipped by 1 base and J by 14 bases, with 12 bases between them. CDR1 SGHTA and CDR2 FQGNSA come from the germline V gene. The CDR3 sequence: CASSLGPGGLYF. CDR3 nucleotide sequence: TGTGCCAGCAGCTTAGGACCAGGCGGATTATATTTT.

At least ten counts were recorded for this clonotype. The chain employs TRBV6-2 or TRBV6-3 and TRBJ2-7, with 9 bases that match TRBD2. Per germline, CDR1 MNHEY and CDR2 SVGEGT. There are 17 residues in the CDR3. V gave up 2 bases and J gave up 3 bases; unmatched junction bases: 11. The CDR3 DNA reads as TGTGCCAGCAGTTACCTCTGGGCTAGCGGGACGAACTACGAGCAGTACTTC. It yields the protein CASSYLWASGTNYEQYF.

This clonotype appeared once. The rearrangement links TRBV4-2 to TRBJ1-5; D remains ambiguous. Trimming shortened V by 0 bases and J by 4 bases, and 13 bases separated the two germline ends. CDR3 length: 16 amino acids. CDR1 LGHNA and CDR2 YNFKEQ come from the germline V gene. The CDR3 loop reads CASSQDPTRRNQPQHF. Here the CDR3 DNA reads TGTGCCAGCAGCCAAGACCCTACGCGGAGGAATCAGCCCCAGCATTTT.

About this clonotype itself: This may stem from a read error, because a much larger clone lies one nucleotide away. The chain joins TRBV18 to TRBJ1-1, with D perhaps matching TRBD1 (6 bases). The CDR3 has 14 residues. The germline V gene encodes CDR1 KGHSH and CDR2 LQKENI. CDR3 residues: CASSRVQGPTEALF. The CDR3 region has the DNA TGTGCCAGCTCACGAGTGCAGGGGCCCACTGAAGCTCTCTTT.

There are a few counts of this clonotype. This chain uses TRBV20-1 with TRBJ1-3; D is uncertain. Trimming stripped 0 bases from V and 3 bases from J, with 9 bases between. This CDR3 comprises 14 residues. CDR1 is DFQATT, CDR2 SNEGSKA, per germline (reference sequence). The CDR3 DNA reads as TGCAGTGCTAGAGAAGGGAACTTTGGAAACACCATATATTTT. Translation: CSAREGNFGNTIYF.

Many counts were recorded for this clonotype. The junction does not match germline at one end; this may be a read error. The chain uses TRBV5-1 and TRBJ2-3, with TRBD2 identical over 10 bases. The length of the CDR3 is 16 residues. From germline, CDR1 is SGHRS and CDR2 YFSETQ. Written as DNA, the CDR3 is TGTGCCAGCAGCTTGGTCCCAGCGGGAGGGACAGATACGCAGTATTTT. Its protein product is CASSLVPAGGTDTQYF. Full variable domain (remainder filled in from reference TRBV5-1 and TRBJ2-3): KAGVTQTPRYLIKTRGQQVTLSCSPISGHRSVSWYQQTPGQGLQFLFEYFSETQRNKGNFPGRFSGRQFSNSRSEMNVSTLELGDSALYLCASSLVPAGGTDTQYFGPGTRLTVL.

This clonotype was picked up a small number of times. This chain uses TRBV2 with TRBJ1-5, with unresolved D. Germline V CDR1 and CDR2: SNHLY, FYNNEI. The CDR3 runs to 14 residues. V lost 4 bases and J 2 bases, leaving 9 bases between the germline ends. This CDR3 is CASSARAGNQPQHF. In DNA form, the CDR3 reads TGTGCCAGCAGTGCACGGGCAGGCAATCAGCCCCAGCATTTT.

This clonotype was observed a handful of times. This chain links TRBV20-1 with TRBJ1-5; D may be TRBD1 (5 bases). V shed 6 bases and J shed 2 bases, with 20 bases lying between them. This CDR3 has 16 residues. The germline V gene encodes CDR1 DFQATT and CDR2 SNEGSKA (reference sequence). The CDR3 reads CSAPSRGAEGNQPQHF. CDR3 DNA sequence: TGCAGTGCCCCCTCAAGAGGGGCGGAAGGCAATCAGCCCCAGCATTTT.

This clonotype was observed at least ten times. The gene calls are TRBV11-2 and TRBJ2-7; TRBD2 aligns across 8 bases. The CDR3 consists of 15 residues. With 5 bases clipped from V and 5 bases from J, the junction kept 11 bases outside the gene matches. CDR1 is SGHAT and CDR2 is FQNNGV in the germline V gene. The CDR3 DNA is TGTGCCAGCAGCCCCGTGAGCGGGAGCTTCGACGAGCAGTACTTC. Its translation: CASSPVSGSFDEQYF.

This clonotype appeared many times. The V and J genes are TRBV27 and TRBJ2-1; 9 nucleotides align to TRBD2. Germline values: CDR1 MNHEY, CDR2 SMNVEV (reference sequence). The CDR3 totals 14 residues. After removal of 9 bases from V and 1 base from J, the junction contained 4 bases not matched to a gene. The CDR3 loop is CASGGRVSYNEQFF. The CDR3, as DNA: TGTGCCAGTGGCGGGAGGGTGTCCTACAATGAGCAGTTCTTC.

V gene TRBV12-3 or TRBV12-4 combines with J gene TRBJ2-2, with D hard to call. Trimming took 6 bases from V and 4 from J, leaving 18 bases between them. This CDR3 has 16 residues. In DNA, the CDR3 is TGTGCCAGCAGCAACGGGCCGATGGGTTGCACCGGGGAGCTGTTTTTT. Its protein is CASSNGPMGCTGELFF.